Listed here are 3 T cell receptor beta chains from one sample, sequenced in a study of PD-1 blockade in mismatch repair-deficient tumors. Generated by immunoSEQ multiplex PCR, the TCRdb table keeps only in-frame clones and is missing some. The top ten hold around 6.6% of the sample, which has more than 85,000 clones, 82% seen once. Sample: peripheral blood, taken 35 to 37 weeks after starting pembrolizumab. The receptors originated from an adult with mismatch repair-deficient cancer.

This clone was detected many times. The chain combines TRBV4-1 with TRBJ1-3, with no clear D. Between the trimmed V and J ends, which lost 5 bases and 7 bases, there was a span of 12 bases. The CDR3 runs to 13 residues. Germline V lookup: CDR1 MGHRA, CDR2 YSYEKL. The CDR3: CASSEVSRNTIYF. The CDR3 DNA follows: TGCGCCAGCAGCGAAGTGTCGCGGAACACCATATATTTT.

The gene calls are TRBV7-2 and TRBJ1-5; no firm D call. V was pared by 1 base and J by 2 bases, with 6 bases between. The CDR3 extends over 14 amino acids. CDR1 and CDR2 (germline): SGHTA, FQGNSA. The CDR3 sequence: CASSLVSGNQPQHF. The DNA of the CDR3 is TGTGCCAGCAGCTTAGTATCAGGCAATCAGCCCCAGCATTTT.

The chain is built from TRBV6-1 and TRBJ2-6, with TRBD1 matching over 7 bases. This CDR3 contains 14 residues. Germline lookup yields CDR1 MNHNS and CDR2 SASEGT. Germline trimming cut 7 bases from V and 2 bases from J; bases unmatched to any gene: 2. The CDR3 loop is CASNDRAGANVLTF. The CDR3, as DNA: TGTGCCAGCAATGACAGGGCTGGGGCCAACGTCCTGACTTTC.